Following are 5 T cell receptor beta chains from one sample sequenced in a study of T-cell reconstitution after alpha-beta-depleted transplantation in children. As it was prepared, the TCRbeta library received unique molecular identifiers. One entry per CDR3 protein, called by TCRdb with MiXCR from the PCR reads. The sample yields hundreds of thousands of distinct CDR3 sequences, around 15% seen once. Sample: PBMCs, mostly from graft donor cells, taken 360 days after TCRalphabeta/CD19-depleted stem cell transplant. These receptors originate from a boy in the first two years of life who had a stem cell transplant for Wiskott-Aldrich syndrome, so the T cells may come from the graft donor.

This clonotype has just a few counts. The chain is built from TRBV5-1 and TRBJ1-4; TRBD1 is a possible D gene (6 bases). The CDR3 sequence is 14 residues long. Trimming shortened V by 5 bases and J by 6 bases, and 14 bases separated the two germline ends. CDR1 is SGHRS, CDR2 YFSETQ, per germline. DNA for the CDR3: TGCGCCAGCAGTTTACAGGGAGGGGATGAAAAACTGTTTTTT. Translating it yields CASSLQGGDEKLFF.

Many counts were recorded for this clonotype. This chain uses TRBV5-4 with TRBJ2-1; D possibly corresponds to TRBD2 (7 bases). The CDR3 is 15 residues long. The germline CDR1 and CDR2 sequences are SGHNT and YYREEE (reference sequence). The V end was cut by 1 base, the J end by 4 bases, with 12 bases between. In DNA form, the CDR3 reads TGTGCCAGCAGCTTGACCGGGGGGCCTTACAATGAGCAGTTCTTC. It translates to CASSLTGGPYNEQFF.

This chain connects TRBV3-1 to TRBJ2-2; D perhaps matches TRBD2 (6 bases). The length of the CDR3 is 15 residues. Germline CDR1 LGHDT, CDR2 YNNKEL (reference sequence). V gave up 1 base and J gave up 7 bases, with 13 bases separating them. The CDR3 protein is CASSQAGGNYGELFF. The CDR3 DNA follows: TGTGCCAGCAGCCAAGCCGGAGGGAACTACGGGGAGCTGTTTTTT.

The chain uses TRBV6-7 and TRBJ1-4; perhaps TRBD1 as D (6 bases). TRBV6-7 is an ORF, and what it does is uncertain. Trimming pared 8 bases from V and 4 bases from J, leaving 11 bases between. The CDR3 extends over 13 amino acids. CDR3 coding DNA: TGTGCCAGCGGGGCGGACAGTAATGAAAAACTGTTTTTT. As protein: CASGADSNEKLFF.

The J gene is TRBJ1-1, the V gene TRBV6-5; 11 bases map to TRBD1. The germline gives CDR1 MNHEY, CDR2 SVGAGI. V was pared by 5 bases and J by 4 bases, with 6 bases of the junction left unmatched. The CDR3 is 15 amino acids. In DNA form, the CDR3 reads TGTGCCAGCAGTCAGGACAGGGGGCGAAGCACTGAAGCTTTCTTT. This codes for CASSQDRGRSTEAFF.